Listed below are T cell receptor beta chains from one sample, sequenced in a study of T cell responses to AZD1222 COVID-19 vaccine. Measured with immunoSEQ multiplex PCR; TCRdb has only the in-frame clones, and not every one. The table records roughly 190,000 clones, roughly 93% of them present only once. The sequenced sample was peripheral blood, obtained on day 0 of AZD1222 vaccination. Receptors were obtained from an adult in good health. CDR3s include the opening cysteine and the closing phenylalanine or tryptophan. The D gene is left open where the match is weak. Size tells how often a clone was seen (once, few, many) or the class of an expanded clone, and some rows leave it out.

CDR3 DNA: TGTGCCAGCAGTACCCCCCCTCGACTAGCGGGGAGAAGCTCCTACGAGCAGTACTTC
CDR3 protein: CASSTPPRLAGRSSYEQYF
V gene: TRBV6-2/TRBV6-3
D gene: TRBD2
J gene: TRBJ2-7
clone size: NA

CDR3 DNA: TGTGCCAGCAGCCTGGGGCAGGGGATGGGGAACACTGAAGCTTTCTTT
CDR3 protein: CASSLGQGMGNTEAFF
V gene: TRBV5-8
D gene: NA
J gene: TRBJ1-1
clone size: NA

CDR3 DNA: TGTGCCAGCAGCCAATCAGAGGAGACAGGGTATGGCTACACCTTC
CDR3 protein: CASSQSEETGYGYTF
V gene: TRBV7-2
D gene: TRBD1
J gene: TRBJ1-2
clone size: NA

CDR3 DNA: TGTGCCAGCAGTTGGACAGGGAGCGTCACTGAAGCTTTCTTT
CDR3 protein: CASSWTGSVTEAFF
V gene: TRBV28
D gene: TRBD1
J gene: TRBJ1-1
clone size: NA

CDR3 DNA: TGTGCCAGCGACAAACTAGCCAAAAACATTCAGTACTTC
CDR3 protein: CASDKLAKNIQYF
V gene: TRBV7-9
D gene: NA
J gene: TRBJ2-4
clone size: NA

CDR3 DNA: TGCAGTGCTGGAAAGGGGGAGACCCAGTACTTC
CDR3 protein: CSAGKGETQYF
V gene: TRBV20-1
D gene: NA
J gene: TRBJ2-5
clone size: NA

CDR3 DNA: TGTGCCAGCAGCAGCAACGGGCCTAGCACAGATACGCAGTATTTT
CDR3 protein: CASSSNGPSTDTQYF
V gene: TRBV5-4
D gene: NA
J gene: TRBJ2-3
clone size: NA

CDR3 DNA: TGTGCCAGCAGCATTGACAGGGGGAACACTGAAGCTTTCTTT
CDR3 protein: CASSIDRGNTEAFF
V gene: TRBV7-3
D gene: TRBD1
J gene: TRBJ1-1
clone size: NA

CDR3 DNA: TGTGCTAGTGGTTTGGACGCAAGGGGCGTACCCCTCCACTTT
CDR3 protein: CASGLDARGVPLHF
V gene: TRBV12-5
D gene: NA
J gene: TRBJ1-6
clone size: NA

CDR3 DNA: TGCGCCAGCAGCTCGGGACTAGCCCAGGGCGGTGAGCAGTTCTTC
CDR3 protein: CASSSGLAQGGEQFF
V gene: TRBV5-1
D gene: TRBD2
J gene: TRBJ2-1
clone size: NA

CDR3 DNA: TGTGCCAGCACGGCGGGGGGCTCGAACACTGAAGCTTTCTTT
CDR3 protein: CASTAGGSNTEAFF
V gene: TRBV27
D gene: NA
J gene: TRBJ1-1
clone size: NA

CDR3 DNA: TGTGCCAGCAGCCGGGAAGTGTCCTACGAGCAGTACTTC
CDR3 protein: CASSREVSYEQYF
V gene: TRBV5-4
D gene: NA
J gene: TRBJ2-7
clone size: once

CDR3 DNA: TGTGCCATCAGTGAGGTCCGCCATGACAGGGGTGGGGAAAAACTGTTTTTT
CDR3 protein: CAISEVRHDRGGEKLFF
V gene: TRBV10-3
D gene: TRBD1
J gene: TRBJ1-4
clone size: NA

CDR3 DNA: TGCAGTGCTAGTCCCGGCAATAGCAATCAGCCCCAGCATTTT
CDR3 protein: CSASPGNSNQPQHF
V gene: TRBV20-1
D gene: NA
J gene: TRBJ1-5
clone size: NA

CDR3 DNA: TGTGCCAGCAGCCGGGAGGCCTATGGCTACACCTTC
CDR3 protein: CASSREAYGYTF
V gene: TRBV7-9
D gene: NA
J gene: TRBJ1-2
clone size: NA

CDR3 DNA: TGTGCCAGCATCCCTTCCGGGACAGGGACAGATACGCAGTATTTT
CDR3 protein: CASIPSGTGTDTQYF
V gene: TRBV21-1
D gene: NA
J gene: TRBJ2-3
clone size: once

CDR3 DNA: TGTGCCAGCAGCTTGTCACAGACTTATAACTATGGCTACACCTTC
CDR3 protein: CASSLSQTYNYGYTF
V gene: TRBV7-9
D gene: NA
J gene: TRBJ1-2
clone size: NA

CDR3 DNA: TGTGCCATCAGAGTAACGAACGGGAACACTGAAGCTTTCTTT
CDR3 protein: CAIRVTNGNTEAFF
V gene: TRBV10-3
D gene: NA
J gene: TRBJ1-1
clone size: NA

CDR3 DNA: TGTGCCAGCAGCTTAGTATATAGTGGGACTAGCGGGGGTAATGAGCAGTTCTTC
CDR3 protein: CASSLVYSGTSGGNEQFF
V gene: TRBV7-6
D gene: TRBD2
J gene: TRBJ2-1
clone size: NA

CDR3 DNA: TGCGCCAGCAGCCAAGATCTGGCAGGGGTGGGTCGGCAGTACTTC
CDR3 protein: CASSQDLAGVGRQYF
V gene: TRBV4-1
D gene: NA
J gene: TRBJ2-7
clone size: NA

CDR3 DNA: TGTGCCAGCAACGTTAATACGCAGTATTTT
CDR3 protein: CASNVNTQYF
V gene: TRBV6-5
D gene: NA
J gene: TRBJ2-3
clone size: NA

CDR3 DNA: TGTGCCACCAGTGGGACTAACTACGAGCAGTACTTC
CDR3 protein: CATSGTNYEQYF
V gene: TRBV24-1
D gene: NA
J gene: TRBJ2-7
clone size: once

CDR3 DNA: TGTGCCAGCAGCTTGGTAGTTGACGGGGACTCCCTCTACGAGCAGTACTTC
CDR3 protein: CASSLVVDGDSLYEQYF
V gene: TRBV5-5
D gene: NA
J gene: TRBJ2-7
clone size: NA

CDR3 DNA: TGTGCCAGCAGACCGAATACAGGGAGTAATTCACCCCTCCACTTT
CDR3 protein: CASRPNTGSNSPLHF
V gene: TRBV11-2
D gene: NA
J gene: TRBJ1-6
clone size: NA

CDR3 DNA: TGTGCCAGCCACAAAGGGACAGCCACTGAAGCTTTCTTT
CDR3 protein: CASHKGTATEAFF
V gene: TRBV6-5
D gene: TRBD1
J gene: TRBJ1-1
clone size: NA

CDR3 DNA: TGTGCCAGCAGCCCGACAGGGCTTGGATACGAGCAGTACTTC
CDR3 protein: CASSPTGLGYEQYF
V gene: TRBV11-1
D gene: TRBD1
J gene: TRBJ2-7
clone size: NA

CDR3 DNA: TGTGCCACCAGCGGTATGGGGGAGCCACAAGAGACCCAGTACTTC
CDR3 protein: CATSGMGEPQETQYF
V gene: TRBV15
D gene: NA
J gene: TRBJ2-5
clone size: few

CDR3 DNA: TGTGCCAGCAGTTTAGGGTCCGACAATGAGCAGTTCTTC
CDR3 protein: CASSLGSDNEQFF
V gene: TRBV12-3/TRBV12-4
D gene: NA
J gene: TRBJ2-1
clone size: few

CDR3 DNA: TGTGCCAGCAGTCCTAGGACTAGCGGGGTCAATGAGCAGTTCTTC
CDR3 protein: CASSPRTSGVNEQFF
V gene: TRBV11-2
D gene: TRBD2
J gene: TRBJ2-1
clone size: NA